This T cell receptor (beta chain) was sequenced in a study of cytomegalovirus exposure and HLA in healthy donors. PCR primers comprised 60 Vbeta and 13 Jbeta primers. Here immunoSEQ multiplex PCR was the method, and the copy in TCRdb shows in-frame clones only, minus some. The table lists about 76,000 clones, more than 55% of them singletons. With respect to this clone: Antigen: not known.

Whole-study findings and limits: Reports indicated that the classifier achieved high specificity and sensitivity in diagnosing cytomegalovirus status.

This receptor was identified in a man aged 55-75 years in good health and CMV-seropositive. Sequencing was done on a sample of PBMCs.

The CDR3 loop reads CASSSNNRVLQSEQYF. In DNA, the CDR3 is TGTGCCAGCAGCTCGAATAACAGGGTACTACAAAGCGAGCAGTACTTC. This chain connects TRBV7-2 to TRBJ2-7, with D possibly being TRBD1 (6 bases). There are 16 residues in the CDR3. CDR1 SGHTA and CDR2 FQGNSA come from the germline V gene. V was clipped by 4 bases and J by 6 bases, with 22 bases between them.